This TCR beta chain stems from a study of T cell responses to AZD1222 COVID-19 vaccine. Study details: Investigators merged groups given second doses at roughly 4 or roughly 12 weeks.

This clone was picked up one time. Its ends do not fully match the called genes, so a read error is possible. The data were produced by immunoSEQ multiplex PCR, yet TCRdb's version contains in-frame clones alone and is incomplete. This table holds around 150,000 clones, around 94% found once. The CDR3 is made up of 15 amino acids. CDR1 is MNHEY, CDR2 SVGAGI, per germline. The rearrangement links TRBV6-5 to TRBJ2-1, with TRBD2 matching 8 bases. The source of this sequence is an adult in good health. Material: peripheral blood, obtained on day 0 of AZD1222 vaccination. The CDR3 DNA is TGTGCCACCAGTCCCGGGACTAGTGACTACAATGAGCAGTTCTTC. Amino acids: CATSPGTSDYNEQFF.